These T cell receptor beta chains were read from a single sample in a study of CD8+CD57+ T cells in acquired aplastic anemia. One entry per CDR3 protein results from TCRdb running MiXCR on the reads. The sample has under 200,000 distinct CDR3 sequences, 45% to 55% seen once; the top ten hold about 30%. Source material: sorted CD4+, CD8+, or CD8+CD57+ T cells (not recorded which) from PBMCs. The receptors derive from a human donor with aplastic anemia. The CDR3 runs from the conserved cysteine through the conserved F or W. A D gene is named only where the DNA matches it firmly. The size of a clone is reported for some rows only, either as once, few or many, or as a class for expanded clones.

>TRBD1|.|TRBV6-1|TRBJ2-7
TGTGCCAGCAGTGAACTGAACAGGGGGCCAGACTACGAGCAGTACTTC
CASSELNRGPDYEQYF
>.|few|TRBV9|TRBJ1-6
TGTGCCAGCAGCGTAGATGAGGGGAGCAATTCACCCCTCCACTTT
CASSVDEGSNSPLHF
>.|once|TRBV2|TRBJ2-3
TGTGCCAGCAGTGCACGAACCTCCACAGATACGCAGTATTTT
CASSARTSTDTQYF
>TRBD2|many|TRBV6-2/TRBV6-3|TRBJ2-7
TGTGCCAGCAGTTTGACCCTAGCGGGAGGGTCCGAGCAGTACTTC
CASSLTLAGGSEQYF
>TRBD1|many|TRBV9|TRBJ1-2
TGTGCCAGCAGCGCCTCGGGACAGGGTATCCCCTATGGCTACACCTTC
CASSASGQGIPYGYTF
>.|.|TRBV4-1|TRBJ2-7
TGCGCCAGCAGCCAAGAAGGTACAGCGGTCTCCTACGAGCAGTACTTC
CASSQEGTAVSYEQYF
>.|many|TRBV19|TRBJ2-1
TGTGCCAGTAGGGCAGGGGGGTTATCTGAGCAGTTCTTC
CASRAGGLSEQFF
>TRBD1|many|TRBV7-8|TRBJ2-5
TGTGCCAGCAGTTCGAGGGACAGCCAAGAGACCCAGTACTTC
CASSSRDSQETQYF
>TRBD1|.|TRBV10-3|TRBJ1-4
TGTGCCATCAGTCAAGGGACAGGGGGTGAAAAACTGTTTTTT
CAISQGTGGEKLFF
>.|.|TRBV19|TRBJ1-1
TGTGCCAGTAGTATCGTAAGGCAGGCTAATGAAGCTTTCTTT
CASSIVRQANEAFF
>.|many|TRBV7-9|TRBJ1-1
TGTGCCAGCAGCTTAGAGCATGACAGGAACACTGAAGCTTTCTTT
CASSLEHDRNTEAFF